Below, 17 T cell receptor beta chains from the same sample are listed, as sequenced in a study of T cells in localized non-small cell lung cancer. The protocol was immunoSEQ multiplex PCR, while the TCRdb copy is restricted to in-frame clones and leaves out a portion. The sample lists some 90,000 clones; roughly 86% were seen once. The starting material was peripheral blood, obtained before any cancer treatment. The receptors originated from a man aged 40 to 70 with stage I squamous cell lung carcinoma.

This chain links TRBV29-1 with TRBJ1-1; D possibly corresponds to TRBD1 (6 bases). The CDR3 sequence is 13 residues long. Trimming removed 8 bases from V and 1 base from J, with 14 bases in between. Looked up from germline, CDR1 is SQVTM and CDR2 is ANQGSEA. CDR3 DNA: TGCAGCTCTTCGGACAGTCAGAACACTGAAGCTTTCTTT. It yields the protein CSSSDSQNTEAFF.

The chain uses TRBV6-1 and TRBJ2-3; D possibly corresponds to TRBD2 (5 bases). The CDR3 length is 15 residues. V lost 3 bases to trimming and J lost 5 bases, with 15 bases between them. Germline CDR1 reads MNHNS; CDR2 reads SASEGT. DNA of the CDR3: TGTGCCAGCAGTGAGGAATGGAGCCGGGAAGATACGCAGTATTTT. Translation gives CASSEEWSREDTQYF.

This clone was seen a single time. The chain carries TRBV5-1 and TRBJ2-3; D is uncertain. The CDR3 spans 13 residues. Looked up from germline, CDR1 is SGHRS and CDR2 is YFSETQ. The V end was cut by 0 bases, the J end by 8 bases, with 10 bases between. The CDR3 sequence: CASSLEQPGTQYF. The DNA for the CDR3 is TGCGCCAGCAGCTTGGAACAGCCAGGTACGCAGTATTTT. Together with reference TRBV5-1 and TRBJ2-3, the CDR3 gives the full variable domain: KAGVTQTPRYLIKTRGQQVTLSCSPISGHRSVSWYQQTPGQGLQFLFEYFSETQRNKGNFPGRFSGRQFSNSRSEMNVSTLELGDSALYLCASSLEQPGTQYFGPGTRLTVL.

The chain couples TRBV5-1 to TRBJ1-4, with 9 bases aligning to TRBD1. This CDR3 has 16 residues. The germline V gene encodes CDR1 SGHRS and CDR2 YFSETQ. J gave up 6 bases and V 4 bases, and 10 bases lay outside the gene matches. For the CDR3, the DNA is TGCGCCAGCAGCCGGACAGGGGCATACGTGGATGAAAAACTGTTTTTT. Translated, it gives CASSRTGAYVDEKLFF.

The chain couples TRBV2 to TRBJ1-3, with D possibly matching TRBD1 (6 bases). The length of the CDR3 is 13 residues. V was clipped by 6 bases and J by 8 bases, with 14 bases between them. Per germline, CDR1 SNHLY and CDR2 FYNNEI. CDR3 region: CASRDSLRYTIYF. CDR3 coding DNA: TGTGCCAGCAGGGACAGTTTGAGGTACACCATATATTTT.

The chain uses TRBV14 and TRBJ2-7; D is uncertain. This CDR3 has 13 residues. Between the trimmed V and J ends, which lost 5 bases and 0 bases, there was a span of 8 bases. Germline CDR1 reads SGHDN; CDR2 reads FVKESK. CDR3 loop: CASSLTVSYEQYF. Here the CDR3 DNA reads TGTGCCAGCAGCTTGACGGTCTCCTACGAGCAGTACTTC.

In this sample, this clone turned up a few times. This chain joins TRBV9 and TRBJ2-7, with D perhaps TRBD1 or TRBD2 (5 bases each). V was trimmed by 0 bases and J by 6 bases, leaving 10 bases between them. The germline gives CDR1 SGDLS, CDR2 YYNGEE. The CDR3 has 13 amino acids. In DNA, the CDR3 is TGTGCCAGCAGCGTAGTAGTTGGGGGCGAGCAGTACTTC. Protein sequence: CASSVVVGGEQYF.

This clone was detected only once. V is TRBV9 and J is TRBJ1-1; possible D gene TRBD1, 5 bases. CDR3 length: 17 residues. The germline gives CDR1 SGDLS, CDR2 YYNGEE. The V end was cut by 0 bases, the J end by 2 bases, with 17 bases between. CDR3 sequence: CASSVGGAAPINTEAFF. The DNA of the CDR3 is TGTGCCAGCAGCGTAGGAGGGGCAGCACCGATCAACACTGAAGCTTTCTTT.

The rearrangement uses TRBV6-6 and TRBJ2-5; 7 nucleotides match TRBD1. The ends lost 6 bases at V and 4 bases at J; junction bases unmatched: 8. CDR3 length: 14 residues. CDR1 is MNHNY, CDR2 SVGAGI, per germline (reference sequence). Here the CDR3 reads CASRAPGQRETQYF. CDR3 sequence (DNA): TGTGCCAGCAGGGCACCGGGACAGCGAGAGACCCAGTACTTC.

The rearrangement joins TRBV10-3 to TRBJ1-1; tentatively, D is TRBD1 (5 bases). The CDR3 sequence is 13 residues long. V lost 6 bases, J lost 1 base, and 9 bases lay in between. Germline values: CDR1 ENHRY, CDR2 SYGVKD. The CDR3 spells CAIREDTNTEAFF. The DNA for the CDR3 is TGTGCCATCAGGGAGGACACGAACACTGAAGCTTTCTTT.

The chain links TRBV2 to TRBJ1-5; no clear D gene. Germline assignment: CDR1 SNHLY and CDR2 FYNNEI. Trimming pared 2 bases from V and 7 bases from J, leaving 18 bases between. The CDR3 sequence is 16 residues long. The DNA for the CDR3 is TGTGCCAGCAGTGAAATCGCGGAGAGGGCCGGCCAGCCCCAGCATTTT. Translated, it gives CASSEIAERAGQPQHF. The complete variable domain, with remaining parts taken from reference TRBV2 and TRBJ1-5, reads EPEVTQTPSHQVTQMGQEVILRCVPISNHLYFYWYRQILGQKVEFLVSFYNNEISEKSEIFDDQFSVERPDGSNFTLKIRSTKLEDSAMYFCASSEIAERAGQPQHFGDGTRLSIL.

The table lists this clone with many counts. V usage is TRBV27 and J usage is TRBJ1-1, with D hard to call. The CDR3 runs to 13 residues. The germline V gene has CDR1 MNHEY and CDR2 SMNVEV (reference sequence). The V end was cut by 0 bases, the J end by 7 bases, with 9 bases between. The CDR3: CASSLSVGVEAFF. The DNA of the CDR3 is TGTGCCAGCAGTTTATCGGTAGGAGTTGAAGCTTTCTTT.

The chain joins TRBV10-1 to TRBJ1-1; 7 bases align to TRBD1. The J segment lost 5 bases and the V segment lost 6 bases, leaving 0 bases of the junction unmatched. CDR3 length: 11 residues. Per germline, CDR1 WNHNN and CDR2 SYGVQD (reference sequence). CDR3: CASSRGTEAFF. The DNA of the CDR3 is TGCGCCAGCAGCAGGGGGACTGAAGCTTTCTTT.

The rearrangement links TRBV6-1 to TRBJ1-2; 8 nucleotides line up with TRBD1. The V and J ends lost 2 bases and 6 bases, in that order; junction bases with no gene match: 5. The germline V gene has CDR1 MNHNS and CDR2 SASEGT. The CDR3 contains 14 residues. The CDR3 DNA reads TGTGCCAGCAGTGAACAGGGGGCACGTCATGGCTACACCTTC. Amino acids: CASSEQGARHGYTF.

This sequence joins TRBV9 and TRBJ2-2; D gene ambiguous. Trimming pared 0 bases from V and 3 bases from J, leaving 6 bases between. The CDR3 is 14 amino acids. Germline CDR1 SGDLS, CDR2 YYNGEE. The CDR3 nucleotides are TGTGCCAGCAGCGTAGGGAGCCACACCGGGGAGCTGTTTTTT. Its translation: CASSVGSHTGELFF.

This chain joins TRBV19 and TRBJ1-2; 9 bases line up with TRBD1. The V gene's germline CDR1 is LNHDA and CDR2 SQIVND (reference sequence). V lost 3 bases and J lost 7; bases outside the gene matches: 6. This CDR3 is built from 14 residues. This chain's CDR3 is CASSMAGQGVGYTF. DNA of the CDR3: TGTGCCAGTAGTATGGCGGGACAGGGTGTTGGCTACACCTTC.

The V gene is TRBV5-8, the J gene TRBJ2-1; D not certain. Germline CDR1 reads SGHTS; CDR2 reads YDEGEE. The CDR3 is 16 amino acids. Trimming left V 0 bases short and J 7 bases short, with 17 bases between. CDR3 sequence: CASSLAPGPPRNEQFF. In nucleotides, the CDR3 is TGTGCCAGCAGCTTGGCTCCCGGACCACCGCGGAATGAGCAGTTCTTC.